This TCR beta chain was captured by sequencing in a study of T cell repertoires and HLA-DP antigens. Using immunoSEQ multiplex PCR, the repertoire was profiled, and TCRdb retains in-frame clones only, with some absent. The sample lists about 89,000 clones; around nine tenths were seen once. CDR1 is LNHDA, CDR2 SQIVND, per germline (reference sequence). Trimming stripped 0 bases from V and 1 base from J, with 9 bases between. The CDR3 has 15 residues. A word on this clone: As yet, its antigen is unknown.

V is TRBV19 and J is TRBJ1-1; D unclear. The specimen was CD4+ T cells from PBMCs. This TCR was recovered from a man aged 45-65 years in good health and CMV-seronegative. CDR3 coding DNA: TGTGCCAGTAGTATAGATAGGAACGCGAACACTGAAGCTTTCTTT. The encoded protein is CASSIDRNANTEAFF.